The T cell receptor beta chain described here comes from a study of T-cell reconstitution after alpha-beta-depleted transplantation in children listed by TCRdb under 2016. At the level of the whole study: T-cell immune reconstitution after TCRalphabeta/CD19-depleted allogeneic hematopoietic cell transplantation in children was quantitatively tracked in the study by means of TCR repertoire profiling.

Reading from cysteine to phenylalanine, the CDR3 counts 12 amino acids. The kept DNA is CDR3 alone, 36 bases in frame from the first base. V gives up 6 bases and J gives up 4 bases, and the segment between their germline ends measures 9 bases. The CDR1 and CDR2 encoded by the germline V gene are MNHEY and SVGAGI. Library creation used PCR. Instrument on record: Illumina HiSeq 2500. TCR library preparation used molecular barcoding, with unique molecular identifiers applied to normalize quantification of the TCRbeta repertoire. Clones were called with MiXCR by TCRdb after fastp trimmed the public reads at Q25, and only in-frame beta chains were retained. Each CDR3 protein gets just one entry, which takes the most common genes and DNA from the rows behind it. This sample has around 800,000 distinct CDR3 sequences in its table, and roughly 15% of those were observed once. Of the sample, about 4.6% is held by the ten largest clones.

What the research found in general, with its limitations: In some patients, high TCRbeta diversity at day 60 was attributed to recipient T cells and intrathymic progenitors that had survived conditioning. Over subsequent months, a decline in hyperexpanded clone frequencies was noted, and after one year, T-cell counts and TCRbeta diversity were mostly ascribed to newly produced T cells. Apparently early alphabetaT-cell count recovery about two months after transplant reportedly relied on only several hundred rapidly expanded clones derived from non-depleted graft cells.

A word on this clonotype: There is no known antigen for this receptor. Nothing much larger sits one base from this clone, and base qualities are not available.

Taken with the paper, the label for treatment or condition translates to: allogeneic hematopoietic cell transplantation with graft depleted of TCRalphabeta T cells and CD19 B cells. Transplant recipients were children who received TCRalphabeta/CD19-depleted allogeneic hematopoietic cell grafts. The sequence came from a male patient younger than 18 who had a stem cell transplant for acute lymphoblastic leukemia, so the T cells may come from the graft donor. Recombination connected TRBV6-5 to TRBJ2-5, with no D gene named confidently. The sample was PBMCs, mostly from graft donor cells, taken 360 days after TCRalphabeta/CD19-depleted stem cell transplant. The nucleotide sequence is given as TGTGCCAGCAGAGGGAATAGAGAGACCCAGTACTTC. This is translated as CASRGNRETQYF.